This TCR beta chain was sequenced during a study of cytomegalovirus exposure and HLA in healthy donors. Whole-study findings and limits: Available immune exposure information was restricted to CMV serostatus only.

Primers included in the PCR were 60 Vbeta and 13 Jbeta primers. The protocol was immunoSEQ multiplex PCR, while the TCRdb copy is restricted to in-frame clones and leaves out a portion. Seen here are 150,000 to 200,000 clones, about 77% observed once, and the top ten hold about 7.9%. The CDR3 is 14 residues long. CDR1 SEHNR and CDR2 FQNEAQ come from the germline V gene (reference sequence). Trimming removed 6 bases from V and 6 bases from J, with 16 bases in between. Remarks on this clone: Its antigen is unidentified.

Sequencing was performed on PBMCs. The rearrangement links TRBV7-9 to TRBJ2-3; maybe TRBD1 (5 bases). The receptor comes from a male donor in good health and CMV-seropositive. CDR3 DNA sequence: TGTGCCAGCAGAGGCTCAGGGATTGTTGATACGCAGTATTTT. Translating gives CASRGSGIVDTQYF.